The clone carrying this T cell receptor beta chain was seen more than once but under ten times. Its cognate antigen is unknown. TCRdb re-called the 5' RACE reads through MiXCR, storing one row per CDR3 protein. The sample carries nearly 650,000 distinct CDR3 sequences, just over 7% recorded once. These data originate in a study of identical twins. Notes on the study in general: Models underestimated out-of-frame TCR alpha sharing in monozygotic twins. Out-of-frame alpha sequences shared by twins showed excess low generation probability.

Germline assignment: CDR1 LGHNA and CDR2 YNFKEQ. V trimming: 1 base; J trimming: 0 bases; junction bases outside the gene matches: 10. This CDR3 has 18 residues. The sample also formed part of further work on yellow fever vaccine responses in identical twins.

The sequencing input was PBMCs. The chain recombines TRBV4-2 with TRBJ2-7; 9 nucleotides match TRBD2. The receptor comes from a woman younger than 35 in good health. CDR3 in DNA: TGTGCCAGCAGCCAAGTATTGTGGCTAGCGGGGAACTCCTACGAGCAGTACTTC. Residues: CASSQVLWLAGNSYEQYF.